The clone carrying this T cell receptor beta chain is large within its sample. Localized lung adenocarcinoma, a non-small cell lung cancer, affected the donors. V lost 11 bases to trimming and J lost 0 bases, with 8 bases between them. The germline V gene encodes CDR1 MGHDK and CDR2 SYGVNS. The CDR3 is made up of 12 amino acids. One entry per CDR3 protein, called by TCRdb with MiXCR from the PCR reads. This sample carries 7,400 or so distinct CDR3 sequences, around 40% of them seen once, and the ten largest clones take approximately 30%. These data originate in a study of CD4 and CD8 cells across lung adenocarcinoma regions.

The TCR comes from a male donor with lung adenocarcinoma. The CD4 and CD8 labels of this study may be unreliable. The chain joins TRBV25-1 to TRBJ2-1; no definite D call. The sequenced material came from CD4+ T cells from the margin of a lung tumor. The CDR3 DNA sequence: TGTGCCTCTAGGAGCTCCTACAATGAGCAGTTCTTC. This sequence encodes CASRSSYNEQFF.